This entry lists 21 T cell receptor beta chains sequenced from one sample in a study of PD-L1 blockade in urothelial cancer. Produced via immunoSEQ multiplex PCR; TCRdb's table is partial and in-frame only. The table includes 50,000 or so clones, approximately 85% detected once. Time point of the sample: peripheral blood 6 weeks after treatment start. The sequenced sample was PBMCs, obtained around atezolizumab (anti-PD-L1) treatment. These receptors all stem from a man between 45 and 60 years old with urothelial cancer.

The chain carries TRBV5-1 and TRBJ1-1; 7 positions agree with TRBD1. The CDR3 extends over 12 amino acids. V gave up 8 bases and J gave up 4 bases; unmatched junction bases: 5. Looked up from germline, CDR1 is SGHRS and CDR2 is YFSETQ. As DNA, the CDR3 is TGCGCCAGTCAACAGGGGACCACTGAAGCTTTCTTT. It codes for CASQQGTTEAFF. The full variable domain, completed using reference TRBV5-1 and TRBJ1-1, is KAGVTQTPRYLIKTRGQQVTLSCSPISGHRSVSWYQQTPGQGLQFLFEYFSETQRNKGNFPGRFSGRQFSNSRSEMNVSTLELGDSALYLCASQQGTTEAFFGQGTRLTVV.

The V call is TRBV6-5, the J call TRBJ2-1; TRBD1 aligns across 8 bases. The V and J ends lost 4 bases and 7 bases, in that order; junction bases with no gene match: 6. This CDR3 has 14 amino acids. Germline V lookup: CDR1 MNHEY, CDR2 SVGAGI. The CDR3 here is CASSWTGTGNEQFF. CDR3 DNA: TGTGCCAGCAGTTGGACAGGGACGGGAAATGAGCAGTTCTTC.

This chain joins TRBV7-9 and TRBJ2-7; the match to TRBD1 covers 11 bases. CDR3 size: 19 residues. V dropped 5 bases and J dropped 2; count of bases not matched to a gene: 17. The germline V gene encodes CDR1 SEHNR and CDR2 FQNEAQ (reference sequence). The CDR3 loop is CASSTLSGTGGGKAYEQYF. The DNA for the CDR3 is TGTGCCAGCAGCACACTCTCAGGGACAGGGGGGGGAAAAGCCTACGAGCAGTACTTC.

The chain links TRBV28 to TRBJ2-1; 12 positions agree with TRBD2. The CDR3 has 16 amino acids. Looked up from germline, CDR1 is MDHEN and CDR2 is SYDVKM. V dropped 5 bases and J dropped 7; count of bases not matched to a gene: 9. The CDR3 is CASSQLLAGGRNEQFF. CDR3 DNA: TGTGCCAGCAGTCAACTTCTAGCGGGAGGGAGAAATGAGCAGTTCTTC.

The J gene is TRBJ2-3, the V gene TRBV7-2, with D tentatively TRBD2 (6 bases). Germline V gene lookup returns CDR1 SGHTA and CDR2 FQGNSA. The CDR3 totals 13 residues. V lost 3 bases and J lost 3, with 7 bases in between. The CDR3 coding sequence is TGTGCCAGCAGCTTCGGGGGAACAGATACGCAGTATTTT. As protein: CASSFGGTDTQYF.

This clone was counted a single time. This rearrangement joins TRBV19 to TRBJ2-7, with 9 bases fitting TRBD1. The CDR3 covers 14 residues. In germline, CDR1 is LNHDA, CDR2 SQIVND (reference sequence). Trimming took 5 bases from V and 6 from J; bases not matched to a gene: 8. In DNA form, the CDR3 reads TGTGCCAGTAGTTATCGGGACAGGGCGGTCGAGCAGTACTTC. Its protein product is CASSYRDRAVEQYF.

V is TRBV11-2 and J is TRBJ2-5; D possibly corresponds to TRBD2 (5 bases). V gave up 2 bases and J gave up 4 bases, with 11 bases separating them. This CDR3 is 14 amino acids long. Germline V lookup: CDR1 SGHAT, CDR2 FQNNGV. The CDR3 DNA reads TGTGCCAGCAGCTTAAATTTGGCGGGAGAGACCCAGTACTTC. Amino acids: CASSLNLAGETQYF.

This clone has just one count. V and J are TRBV5-1 and TRBJ1-1; no clear D. The germline V and J ends were trimmed by 5 bases and 0 bases, with 11 bases remaining between them. Per germline, CDR1 SGHRS and CDR2 YFSETQ. This CDR3 contains 14 residues. In DNA, the CDR3 is TGCGCCAGCAGAATTGACAATGTGAACACTGAAGCTTTCTTT. It translates to CASRIDNVNTEAFF.

This chain joins TRBV5-4 and TRBJ1-2; perhaps TRBD1 as D (6 bases). This CDR3 spans 14 amino acids. Germline V gives CDR1 SGHNT, CDR2 YYREEE (reference sequence). The V end was cut by 2 bases, the J end by 1 base, with 9 bases between. Written as DNA, the CDR3 is TGTGCCAGCAGCTTAGGGGGACGTAACTATGGCTACACCTTC. Its translation is CASSLGGRNYGYTF.

This chain uses TRBV5-8 with TRBJ1-5; 9 positions agree with TRBD1. V dropped 4 bases and J dropped 2; count of bases not matched to a gene: 4. Per germline, CDR1 SGHTS and CDR2 YDEGEE. This CDR3 is 15 amino acids long. The chain's CDR3 is CASSLTGGRNQPQHF. Here the CDR3 DNA reads TGTGCCAGCAGCCTCACAGGGGGCCGCAATCAGCCCCAGCATTTT.

The genes are TRBV19 and TRBJ1-4, with a weak D call TRBD1 (6 bases). V was trimmed by 10 bases and J by 0 bases, leaving 12 bases between them. The germline V gene has CDR1 LNHDA and CDR2 SQIVND (reference sequence). This CDR3 has 14 amino acids. This CDR3 is CATNTGTTNEKLFF. CDR3 bases: TGTGCCACTAACACAGGGACAACTAATGAAAAACTGTTTTTT.

CDR3: CASSLGHNTGHEQFF. The CDR3, as DNA: TGTGCCAGCAGCTTAGGGCACAACACAGGCCATGAGCAGTTCTTC. The rearrangement joins TRBV7-9 to TRBJ2-1; possible D gene TRBD1, 5 bases. This CDR3 region has 15 residues. Looked up from germline, CDR1 is SEHNR and CDR2 is FQNEAQ (reference sequence). V was cut by 1 base and J by 8 bases, with 15 bases left in between.

V and J are TRBV4-2 and TRBJ2-3, with TRBD2 matching 9 bases. The V gene end was trimmed by 4 bases and the J gene end by 7 bases; junction bases not matched to a gene: 9. Per germline, CDR1 LGHNA and CDR2 YNFKEQ. This CDR3 has 15 residues. CDR3 bases: TGTGCCAGCAGCCTAGGGCGGGGGGGTTCGCATACGCAGTATTTT. Protein: CASSLGRGGSHTQYF.

The chain joins TRBV27 to TRBJ2-1, with 13 bases lining up with TRBD2. This CDR3 has 16 residues. V shed 4 bases, J shed 5 bases, and the junction held 5 bases outside the gene matches. Germline-derived CDR1 and CDR2 are MNHEY and SMNVEV (reference sequence). CDR3 sequence (DNA): TGTGCCAGCAGTTCCTGGACTAGCGGGAGCAACAATGAGCAGTTCTTC. It encodes CASSSWTSGSNNEQFF.

This sequence joins TRBV28 and TRBJ2-4; D unresolved. Trimming removed 7 bases at V and 0 bases at J, with 10 bases between. Germline V gene data show CDR1 as MDHEN and CDR2 as SYDVKM. The CDR3 covers 14 residues. CDR3 bases: TGTGCCAGCACTGTGTCGGTAGCCAAAAACATTCAGTACTTC. Its translation is CASTVSVAKNIQYF.

This chain links TRBV7-8 with TRBJ2-7, with TRBD2 matching 7 bases. J gave up 7 bases and V 5 bases, and 14 bases lay outside the gene matches. CDR3 length: 15 amino acids. The germline gives CDR1 SGHVS, CDR2 FQNEAQ. CDR3: CASSLTGTIILEQYF. In nucleotides, the CDR3 is TGTGCCAGCAGCCTAACCGGGACTATTATTTTAGAGCAGTACTTC. Drawing the rest from reference TRBV7-8 and TRBJ2-7, the complete variable domain is GAGVSQSPRYKVAKRGQDVALRCDPISGHVSLFWYQQALGQGPEFLTYFQNEAQLDKSGLPSDRFFAERPEGSVSTLKIQRTQQEDSAVYLCASSLTGTIILEQYFGPGTRLTVT.

J is TRBJ2-2 and V is TRBV27, with TRBD2 identical over 10 bases. CDR3 length: 16 residues. Germline assignment: CDR1 MNHEY and CDR2 SMNVEV (reference sequence). J gave up 6 bases and V 5 bases, and 9 bases lay outside the gene matches. The CDR3 loop is CASSPLLSGRPGELFF. The CDR3, as DNA: TGTGCCAGCAGTCCGTTGCTTAGCGGGAGGCCCGGGGAGCTGTTTTTT.

The rearrangement uses TRBV7-2 and TRBJ2-1; TRBD1 agrees at 7 bases. The CDR3 sequence is 15 residues long. The trim removed 5 bases at V and 4 bases at J, leaving 8 bases unmatched. Germline V lookup: CDR1 SGHTA, CDR2 FQGNSA. DNA for the CDR3: TGTGCCAGCAGCGTATACCGGGACAGATACAATGAGCAGTTCTTC. It translates to CASSVYRDRYNEQFF.

This rearrangement joins TRBV13 to TRBJ2-5, with D possibly TRBD1 on 7 matching bases. Judging by the DNA end, TRBJ2-7 fits better; the J call may be wrong. This CDR3 spans 15 amino acids. Germline CDR1 and CDR2: PRHDT and FYEKMQ (reference sequence). CDR3 DNA sequence: TGTGCCAGCATAGCCAGGGGGAGGAGCTCCTACGAGCAGTACTTC. Translating gives CASIARGRSSYEQYF.

This chain uses TRBV4-3 with TRBJ2-7; D may be TRBD1 (5 bases). The CDR3 consists of 14 residues. Trimming took off 0 bases at V and 3 bases at J, with 9 bases between the two ends. Germline V gene data show CDR1 as LGHNA and CDR2 as YSLEER. CDR3 sequence: CASSQEQDLYEQYF. The CDR3 DNA reads as TGCGCCAGCAGCCAAGAACAGGATCTCTACGAGCAGTACTTC.

This clone occurred a few times. The chain carries TRBV6-1 and TRBJ1-1, with D unclear. CDR3 size: 15 residues. V was shortened by 4 bases and J by 2 bases, with 14 bases between the two germline ends. CDR1 MNHNS and CDR2 SASEGT come from the germline V gene. As DNA, the CDR3 is TGTGCCAGCAGTGTCTTCGGCGGGATTAACACTGAAGCTTTCTTT. This gives the protein CASSVFGGINTEAFF.